The subject of this entry is one TCR beta chain. These data originate in a study of blood T cells in healthy people across ages. CDR3 size: 15 residues. Losses at the gene ends were 2 bases for V and 5 bases for J; bases not matched to a gene: 6. CDR1 is KGHDR, CDR2 SFDVKD, per germline. Primed by a sample-barcoded 5' primer and a J-beta primer mix, a second PCR proceeded for about 7 to 12 cycles. MiXCR, applied by TCRdb to the 5' RACE reads, yields one record per CDR3 protein. The sample has around 700,000 distinct CDR3 sequences, 20% to 30% seen once. Another study also made use of these data, one on T cells of mothers and their children.

The sequencing sample was made of blood. The rearrangement uses TRBV24-1 and TRBJ2-5; TRBD1 matches at 8 bases. This clonotype was sampled from a boy between 10 and 17 years old in good health. CDR3: CATSDSGQGWETQYF. The CDR3 DNA reads TGTGCCACCAGTGATTCCGGACAGGGCTGGGAGACCCAGTACTTC.